This TCR beta chain was retrieved from a study of sequential checkpoint blockade in melanoma. This clone is categorized as medium-sized. Other DNA sequences from this sample encode an identical CDR3 as well. The method was immunoSEQ multiplex PCR; TCRdb's version includes in-frame clones alone and lacks a portion of them. Of 15,000 to 20,000 clones in the sample, 69% were seen once. V gave up 6 bases and J gave up 0 bases; unmatched junction bases: 4. The CDR3 is 14 residues long. The germline V gene encodes CDR1 MNHEY and CDR2 SMNVEV (reference sequence). Treatment here: randomized to nivolumab then ipilimumab (arm A) or the reverse (arm B).

The specimen was CD8+ T cells sorted from blood (inferred from file names), collected from a patient given nivolumab and ipilimumab in sequence. V gene TRBV27 combines with J gene TRBJ2-7; 8 nucleotides align to TRBD1. The clonotype originates from a human donor with melanoma. The CDR3 nucleotides read TGTGCCAGCAGCGGACAGGGCTCCTCCTACGAGCAGTACTTC. Protein product: CASSGQGSSYEQYF.